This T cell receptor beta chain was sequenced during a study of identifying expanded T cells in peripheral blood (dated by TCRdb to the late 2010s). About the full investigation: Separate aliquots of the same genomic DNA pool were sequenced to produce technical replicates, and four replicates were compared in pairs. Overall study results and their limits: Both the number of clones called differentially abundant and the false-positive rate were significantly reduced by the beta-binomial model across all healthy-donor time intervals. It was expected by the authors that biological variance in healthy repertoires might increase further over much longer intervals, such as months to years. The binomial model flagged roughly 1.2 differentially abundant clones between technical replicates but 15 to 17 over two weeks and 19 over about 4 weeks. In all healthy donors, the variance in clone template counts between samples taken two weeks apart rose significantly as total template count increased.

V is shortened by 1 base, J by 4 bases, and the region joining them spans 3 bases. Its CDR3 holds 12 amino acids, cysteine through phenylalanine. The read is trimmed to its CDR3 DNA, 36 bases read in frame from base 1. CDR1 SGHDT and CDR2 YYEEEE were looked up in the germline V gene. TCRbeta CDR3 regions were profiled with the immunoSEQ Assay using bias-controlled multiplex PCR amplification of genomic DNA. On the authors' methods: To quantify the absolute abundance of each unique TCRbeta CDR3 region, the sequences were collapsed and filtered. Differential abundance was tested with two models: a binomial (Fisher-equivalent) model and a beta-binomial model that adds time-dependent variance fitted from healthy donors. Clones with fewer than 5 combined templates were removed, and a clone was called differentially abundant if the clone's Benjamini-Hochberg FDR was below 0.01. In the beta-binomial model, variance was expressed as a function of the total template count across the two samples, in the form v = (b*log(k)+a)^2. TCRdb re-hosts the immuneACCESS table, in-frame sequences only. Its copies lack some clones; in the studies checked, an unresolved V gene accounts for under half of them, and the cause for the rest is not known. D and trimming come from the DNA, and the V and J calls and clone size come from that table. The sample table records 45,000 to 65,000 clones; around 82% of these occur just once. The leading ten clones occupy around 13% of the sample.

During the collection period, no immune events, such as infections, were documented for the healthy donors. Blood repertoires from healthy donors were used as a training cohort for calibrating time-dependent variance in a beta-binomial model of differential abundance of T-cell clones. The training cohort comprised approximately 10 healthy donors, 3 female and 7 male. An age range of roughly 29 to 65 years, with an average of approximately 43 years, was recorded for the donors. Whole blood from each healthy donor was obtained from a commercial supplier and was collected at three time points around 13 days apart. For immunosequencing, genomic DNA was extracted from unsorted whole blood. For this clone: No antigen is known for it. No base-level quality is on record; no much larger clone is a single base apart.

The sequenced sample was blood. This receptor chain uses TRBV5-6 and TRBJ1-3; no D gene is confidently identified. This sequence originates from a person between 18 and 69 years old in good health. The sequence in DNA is TGTGCCAGCAGCTTGTCAGGAAACACCATATATTTT. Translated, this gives CASSLSGNTIYF. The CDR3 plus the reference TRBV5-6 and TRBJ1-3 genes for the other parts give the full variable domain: DAGVTQSPTHLIKTRGQQVTLRCSPKSGHDTVSWYQQALGQGPQFIFQYYEEEERQRGNFPDRFSGHQFPNYSSELNVNALLLGDSALYLCASSLSGNTIYFGEGSWLTVV.